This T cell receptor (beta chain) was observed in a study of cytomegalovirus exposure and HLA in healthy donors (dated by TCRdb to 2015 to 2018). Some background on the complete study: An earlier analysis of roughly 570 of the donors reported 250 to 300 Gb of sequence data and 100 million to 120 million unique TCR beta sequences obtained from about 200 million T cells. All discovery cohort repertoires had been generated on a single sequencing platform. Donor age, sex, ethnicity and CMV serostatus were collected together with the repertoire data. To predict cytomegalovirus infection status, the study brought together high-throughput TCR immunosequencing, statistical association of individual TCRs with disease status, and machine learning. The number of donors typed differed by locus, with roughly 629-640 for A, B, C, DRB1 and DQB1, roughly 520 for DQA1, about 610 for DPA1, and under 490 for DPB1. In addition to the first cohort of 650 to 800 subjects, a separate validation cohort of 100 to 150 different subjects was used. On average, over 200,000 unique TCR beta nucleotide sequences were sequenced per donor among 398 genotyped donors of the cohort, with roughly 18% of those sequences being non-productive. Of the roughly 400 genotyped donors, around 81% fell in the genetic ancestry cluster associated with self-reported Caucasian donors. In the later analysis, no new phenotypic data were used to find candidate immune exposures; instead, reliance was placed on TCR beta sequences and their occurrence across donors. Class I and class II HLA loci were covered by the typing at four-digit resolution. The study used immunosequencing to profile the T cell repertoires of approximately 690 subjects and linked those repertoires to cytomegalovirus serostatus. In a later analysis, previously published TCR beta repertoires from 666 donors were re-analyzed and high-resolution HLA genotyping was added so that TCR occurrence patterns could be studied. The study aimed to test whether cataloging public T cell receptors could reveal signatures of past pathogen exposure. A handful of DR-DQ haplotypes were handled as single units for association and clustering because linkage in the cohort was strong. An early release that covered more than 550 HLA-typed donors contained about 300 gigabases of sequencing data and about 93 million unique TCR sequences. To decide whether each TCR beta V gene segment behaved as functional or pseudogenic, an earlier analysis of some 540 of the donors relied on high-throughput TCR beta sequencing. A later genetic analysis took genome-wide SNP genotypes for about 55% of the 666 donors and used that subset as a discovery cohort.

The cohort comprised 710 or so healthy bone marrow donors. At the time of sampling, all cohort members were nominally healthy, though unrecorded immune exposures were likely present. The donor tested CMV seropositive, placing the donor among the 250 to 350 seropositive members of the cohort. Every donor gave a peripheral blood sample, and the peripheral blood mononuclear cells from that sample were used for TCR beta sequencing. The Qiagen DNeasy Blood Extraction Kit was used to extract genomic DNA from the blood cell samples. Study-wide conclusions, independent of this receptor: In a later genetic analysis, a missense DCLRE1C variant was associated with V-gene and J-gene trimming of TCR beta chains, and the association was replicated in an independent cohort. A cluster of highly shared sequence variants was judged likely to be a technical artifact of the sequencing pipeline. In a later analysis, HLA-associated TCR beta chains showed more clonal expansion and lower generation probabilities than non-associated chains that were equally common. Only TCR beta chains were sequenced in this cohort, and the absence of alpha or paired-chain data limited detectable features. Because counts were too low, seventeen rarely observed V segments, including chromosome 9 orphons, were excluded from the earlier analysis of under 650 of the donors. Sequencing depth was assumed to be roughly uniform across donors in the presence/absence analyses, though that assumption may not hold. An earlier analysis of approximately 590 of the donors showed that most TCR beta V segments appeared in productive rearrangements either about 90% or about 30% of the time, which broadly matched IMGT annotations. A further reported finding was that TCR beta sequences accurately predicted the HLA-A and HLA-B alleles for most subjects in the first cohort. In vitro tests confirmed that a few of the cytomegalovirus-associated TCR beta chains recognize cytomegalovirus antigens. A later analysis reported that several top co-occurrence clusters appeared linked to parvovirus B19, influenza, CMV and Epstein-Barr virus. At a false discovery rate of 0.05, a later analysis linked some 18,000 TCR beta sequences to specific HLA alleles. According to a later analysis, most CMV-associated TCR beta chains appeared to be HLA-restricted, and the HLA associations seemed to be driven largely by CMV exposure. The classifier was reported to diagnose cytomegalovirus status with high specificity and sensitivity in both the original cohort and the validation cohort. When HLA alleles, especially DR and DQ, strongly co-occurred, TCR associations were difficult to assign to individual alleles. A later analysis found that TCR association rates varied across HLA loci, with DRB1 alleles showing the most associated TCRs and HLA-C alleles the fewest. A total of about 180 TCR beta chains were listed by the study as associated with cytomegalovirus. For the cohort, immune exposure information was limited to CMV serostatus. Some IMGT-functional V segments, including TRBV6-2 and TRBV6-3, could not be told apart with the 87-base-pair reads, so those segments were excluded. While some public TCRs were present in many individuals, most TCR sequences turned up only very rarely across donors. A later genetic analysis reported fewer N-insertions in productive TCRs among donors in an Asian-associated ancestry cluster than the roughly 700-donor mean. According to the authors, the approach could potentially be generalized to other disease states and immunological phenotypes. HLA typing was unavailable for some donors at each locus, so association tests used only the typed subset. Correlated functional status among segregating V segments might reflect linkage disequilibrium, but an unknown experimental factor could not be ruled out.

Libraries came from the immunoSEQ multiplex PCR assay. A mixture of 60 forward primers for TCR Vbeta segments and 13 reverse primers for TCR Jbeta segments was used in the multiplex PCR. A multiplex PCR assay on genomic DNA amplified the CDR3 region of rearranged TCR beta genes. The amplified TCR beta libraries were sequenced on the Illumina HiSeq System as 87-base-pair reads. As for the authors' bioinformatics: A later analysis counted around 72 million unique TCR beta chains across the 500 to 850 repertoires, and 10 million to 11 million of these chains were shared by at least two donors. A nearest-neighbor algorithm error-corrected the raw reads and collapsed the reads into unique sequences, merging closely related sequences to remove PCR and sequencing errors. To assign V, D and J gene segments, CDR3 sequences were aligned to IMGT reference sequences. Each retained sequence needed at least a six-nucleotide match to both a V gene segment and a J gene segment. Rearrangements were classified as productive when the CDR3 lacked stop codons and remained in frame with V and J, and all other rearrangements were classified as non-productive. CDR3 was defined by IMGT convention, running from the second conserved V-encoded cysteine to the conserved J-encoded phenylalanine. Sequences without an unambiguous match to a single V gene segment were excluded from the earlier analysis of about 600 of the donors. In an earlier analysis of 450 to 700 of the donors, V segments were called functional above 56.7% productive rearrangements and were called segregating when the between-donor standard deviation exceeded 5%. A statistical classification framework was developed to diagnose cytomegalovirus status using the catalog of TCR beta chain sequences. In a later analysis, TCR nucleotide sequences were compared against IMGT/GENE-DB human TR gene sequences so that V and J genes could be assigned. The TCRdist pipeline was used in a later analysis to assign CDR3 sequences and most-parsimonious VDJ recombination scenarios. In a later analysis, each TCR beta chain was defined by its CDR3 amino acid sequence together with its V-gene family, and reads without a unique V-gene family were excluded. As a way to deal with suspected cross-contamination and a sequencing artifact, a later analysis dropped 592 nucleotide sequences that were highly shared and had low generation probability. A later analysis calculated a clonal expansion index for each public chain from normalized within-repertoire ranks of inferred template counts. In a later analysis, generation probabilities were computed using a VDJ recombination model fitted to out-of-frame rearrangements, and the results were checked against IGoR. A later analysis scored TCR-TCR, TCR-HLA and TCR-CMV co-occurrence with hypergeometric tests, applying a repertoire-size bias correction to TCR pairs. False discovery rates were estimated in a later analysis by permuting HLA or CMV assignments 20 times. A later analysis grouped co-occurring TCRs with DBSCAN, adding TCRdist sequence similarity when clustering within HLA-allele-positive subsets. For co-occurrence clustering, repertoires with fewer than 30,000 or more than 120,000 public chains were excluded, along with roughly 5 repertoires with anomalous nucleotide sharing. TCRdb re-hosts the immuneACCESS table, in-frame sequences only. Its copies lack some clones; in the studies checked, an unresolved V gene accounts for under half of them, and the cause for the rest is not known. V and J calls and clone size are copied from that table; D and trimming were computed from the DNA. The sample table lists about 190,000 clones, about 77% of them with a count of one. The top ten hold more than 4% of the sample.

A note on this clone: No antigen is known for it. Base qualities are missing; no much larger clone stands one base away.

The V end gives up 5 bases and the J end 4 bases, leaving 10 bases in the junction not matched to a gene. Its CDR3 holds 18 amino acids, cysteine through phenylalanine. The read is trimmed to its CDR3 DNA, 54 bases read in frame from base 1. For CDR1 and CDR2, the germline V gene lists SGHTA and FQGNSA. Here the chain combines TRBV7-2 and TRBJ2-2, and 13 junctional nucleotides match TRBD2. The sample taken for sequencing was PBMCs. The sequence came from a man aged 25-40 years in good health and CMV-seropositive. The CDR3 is CASSTGLAGASGTGELFF. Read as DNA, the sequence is TGTGCCAGCAGCACCGGACTAGCGGGGGCCTCGGGCACCGGGGAGCTGTTTTTT.